This T cell receptor beta chain was recovered during a study of T cell responses to AZD1222 COVID-19 vaccine. Repertoires were generated with immunoSEQ multiplex PCR, while TCRdb's copy carries only in-frame clones and drops some. The table shows fewer than 90,000 clones, with just over 90% occurring only once. The CDR3 runs to 15 residues. Germline values: CDR1 MGHDK, CDR2 SYGVNS. With 1 base clipped from V and 10 bases from J, the junction kept 5 bases outside the gene matches. The sequencing here drew on peripheral blood, taken 28 days after the second AZD1222 dose. The chain links TRBV25-1 to TRBJ2-1, with TRBD1 matching 12 bases. This TCR came from an adult who received the AZD1222 COVID-19 vaccine. The CDR3 spells CASSELGTGGTEQFF. The CDR3 DNA sequence: TGTGCCAGCAGTGAATTGGGGACAGGGGGCACGGAGCAGTTCTTC.